These 17 T cell receptor beta chains were sequenced from one sample in a study of blood T cell repertoires in COVID-19. Sequencing used immunoSEQ multiplex PCR; TCRdb keeps in-frame clones, though not all of them. The sample lists 250,000 to 350,000 clones, roughly 90% occurring once. Source material: peripheral blood. The receptor source for this set is a man aged 18-30 years with active or convalescent COVID-19.

The rearrangement joins TRBV14 to TRBJ2-7, with 11 nucleotides matching TRBD1. The CDR3 sequence is 15 residues long. In germline, CDR1 is SGHDN, CDR2 FVKESK. The V gene end was trimmed by 4 bases and the J gene end by 2 bases; junction bases not matched to a gene: 4. CDR3 sequence (DNA): TGTGCCAGCAGCCGATGGACAGGGGGCCCCTACGAGCAGTACTTC. Encoded protein: CASSRWTGGPYEQYF.

The chain couples TRBV2 to TRBJ1-2; TRBD1 matches 7 bases. Germline V CDR1 and CDR2: SNHLY, FYNNEI. Trimming removed 4 bases from V and 8 bases from J; junction bases left unmatched: 13. There are 15 residues in the CDR3. Here the CDR3 DNA reads TGTGCCAGCAGTGTCGCCGGGACAGACCCTAAAGGCTACACCTTC. Encoded protein: CASSVAGTDPKGYTF.

This sequence joins TRBV28 and TRBJ2-1; 8 bases agree with TRBD2. The CDR3 contains 14 residues. CDR1 and CDR2 (germline): MDHEN, SYDVKM. Unmatched junction bases numbered 6, after V lost 5 bases and J lost 6 bases. CDR3 nucleotides: TGTGCCAGCAGTCCAAACGGGGGGGTCAATGAGCAGTTCTTC. Protein sequence: CASSPNGGVNEQFF.

This chain uses TRBV3-1 (or the pseudogene TRBV3-2) with TRBJ2-3, with a weak D call TRBD2 (7 bases). V gave up 1 base and J gave up 5 bases, with 16 bases separating them. Looked up from germline, CDR1 is LGHDT and CDR2 is YNNKEL (reference sequence). The CDR3 contains 16 residues. This CDR3 reads CASSQGVGGAGDTQYF. As DNA, the CDR3 is TGTGCCAGCAGCCAAGGGGTTGGGGGGGCCGGAGATACGCAGTATTTT.

This chain links TRBV6-6 with TRBJ2-1; possible D gene TRBD2, 6 bases. V was shortened by 3 bases and J by 3 bases, with 9 bases between the two germline ends. Germline V gene sequence: CDR1 MNHNY, CDR2 SVGAGI (reference sequence). The CDR3 is 14 residues long. CDR3 nucleotide sequence: TGTGCCAGCAGTTATGGTAGCGGCTACAATGAGCAGTTCTTC. Translating gives CASSYGSGYNEQFF.

The V gene is TRBV9, the J gene TRBJ2-1; 9 nucleotides line up with TRBD1. V gave up 0 bases and J gave up 5 bases; unmatched junction bases: 15. CDR3 length: 19 residues. CDR1 is SGDLS, CDR2 YYNGEE, per germline. This CDR3 is CASSVGGATGGIVNNEQFF. Written as DNA, the CDR3 is TGTGCCAGCAGCGTAGGAGGGGCTACAGGGGGCATCGTCAACAATGAGCAGTTCTTC.

CDR3 nucleotide sequence: TGTGCCAGCGCGGGGCCGGGCACCGGGGAGCTGTTTTTT. It encodes CASAGPGTGELFF. This sequence joins TRBV6-5 and TRBJ2-2; possibly TRBD2 for D (6 bases). CDR3 length equals 13 residues. V dropped 8 bases and J dropped 4 bases, with 11 bases sitting between them. From germline, CDR1 is MNHEY and CDR2 SVGAGI.

The rearrangement uses TRBV7-9 and TRBJ1-2; TRBD1 aligns across 7 bases. The CDR3 has 13 amino acids. V trimming: 2 bases; J trimming: 13 bases; junction bases outside the gene matches: 10. CDR1 SEHNR and CDR2 FQNEAQ come from the germline V gene (reference sequence). The CDR3 DNA reads as TGTGCCAGCAGCTTATATCCCGACAGGGCGATCACCTTC. The encoded protein is CASSLYPDRAITF.

The chain uses TRBV9 and TRBJ1-1; D gene uncertain. The V gene's germline CDR1 is SGDLS and CDR2 YYNGEE. The CDR3 covers 13 residues. V shed 5 bases and J shed 1 base, with 9 bases lying between them. As DNA, the CDR3 is TGTGCCAGCAGTGCAACAGCGAACACTGAAGCTTTCTTT. It encodes CASSATANTEAFF.

V usage is TRBV9 and J usage is TRBJ2-2; 9 nucleotides match TRBD2. CDR1 is SGDLS and CDR2 is YYNGEE in the germline V gene. V lost 1 base, J lost 7 bases, and 11 bases stayed unmatched. The length of the CDR3 is 17 residues. The CDR3 region is CASSVQSGGPVGGELFF. CDR3 nucleotide sequence: TGTGCCAGCAGCGTACAAAGCGGGGGGCCAGTGGGCGGGGAGCTGTTTTTT.

This clone occurred once. The rearrangement uses TRBV18 and TRBJ1-4, with 8 bases fitting TRBD1. CDR3 size: 15 residues. Trimming removed 3 bases from V and 1 base from J; junction bases left unmatched: 1. From germline, CDR1 is KGHSH and CDR2 LQKENI. The CDR3 bases are TGTGCCAGCTCACCTACAGGGGGAACTAATGAAAAACTGTTTTTT. Translation: CASSPTGGTNEKLFF.

The rearrangement uses TRBV6-5 and TRBJ1-3; no firm D call. V lost 0 bases to trimming and J lost 2 bases, with 8 bases between them. Germline CDR1 MNHEY, CDR2 SVGAGI. The CDR3 spans 15 residues. CDR3 protein: CASSYSGSPGNTIYF. The CDR3 DNA sequence: TGTGCCAGCAGTTACTCCGGGAGTCCTGGAAACACCATATATTTT.

The CDR3 DNA sequence: TGTGCCAGTAGTACGACAGGGGGCGCTTACAATGAGCAGTTCTTC. Translating gives CASSTTGGAYNEQFF. The rearrangement links TRBV19 to TRBJ2-1; 10 nucleotides agree with TRBD1. J lost 4 bases, V lost 4 bases, and 4 bases had no gene match. This CDR3 comprises 15 residues. CDR1 is LNHDA and CDR2 is SQIVND in the germline V gene (reference sequence).

This clone was seen more than once but under ten times. The chain recombines TRBV6-5 with TRBJ1-6; no clear D. The CDR3 runs to 13 residues. Trimming stripped 3 bases from V and 5 bases from J, with 5 bases between. Germline V gives CDR1 MNHEY, CDR2 SVGAGI. Here the CDR3 DNA reads TGTGCCAGCAGTTATCTAGATAATTCACCCCTCCACTTT. This gives the protein CASSYLDNSPLHF.

The CDR3 nucleotides are TGTGCCACCAGCCCAAACCCGTCCGCTACCACCTATGGCTACACCTTC. Translating gives CATSPNPSATTYGYTF. This sequence joins TRBV15 and TRBJ1-2; D is uncertain. Per the germline V gene, CDR1 is LNHNV and CDR2 is YYDKDF (reference sequence). The CDR3 is 16 residues long. The V end lost 5 bases, the J end lost 4 bases, and 20 bases lay between the germline ends.

CDR3 residues: CASSWSGETQYF. The CDR3 DNA is TGTGCCAGCAGTTGGTCGGGGGAGACCCAGTACTTC. This rearrangement joins TRBV6-6 to TRBJ2-5, with D possibly being TRBD2 (5 bases). The CDR3 has 12 amino acids. V was shortened by 4 bases and J by 5 bases, with 8 bases between the two germline ends. Germline CDR1 is MNHNY and CDR2 is SVGAGI (reference sequence).

This rearrangement joins TRBV28 to TRBJ1-2; 7 nucleotides match TRBD1. The junction had 10 bases not matched to a gene; V was cut back by 3 bases and J by 6 bases. Per germline, CDR1 MDHEN and CDR2 SYDVKM. The CDR3 runs 15 residues. The CDR3 DNA sequence: TGTGCCAGCAGTTTGAGTGGGACAGAGATCGATGGCTACACCTTC. This translates into CASSLSGTEIDGYTF.